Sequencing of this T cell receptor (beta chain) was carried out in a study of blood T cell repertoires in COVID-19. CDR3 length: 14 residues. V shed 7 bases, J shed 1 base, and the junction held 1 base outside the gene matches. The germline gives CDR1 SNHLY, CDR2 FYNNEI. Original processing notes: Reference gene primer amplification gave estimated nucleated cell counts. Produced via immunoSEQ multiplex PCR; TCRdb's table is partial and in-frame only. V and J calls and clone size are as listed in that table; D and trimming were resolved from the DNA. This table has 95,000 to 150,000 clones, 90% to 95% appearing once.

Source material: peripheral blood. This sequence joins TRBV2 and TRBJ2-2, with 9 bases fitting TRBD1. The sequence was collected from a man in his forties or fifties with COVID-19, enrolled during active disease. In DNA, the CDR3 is TGTGCCAGCACGGGACAGGGGAACACCGGGGAGCTGTTTTTT. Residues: CASTGQGNTGELFF.